Included here is one T cell receptor (beta chain) sequence, with context. The antigen remains unidentified. The junction shows a germline mismatch at one end, possibly a read error. This sample stems from a study of cytomegalovirus exposure and HLA in healthy donors. Study-level background: Earlier results showed roughly 120 million unique TCR beta sequences derived from 150 million to 200 million T cells.

Findings and caveats of the study: Later on, a genetic analysis was performed. It linked a missense variant in DCLRE1C with V- and J-gene trimming of TCR beta.

CDR3 length equals 13 residues. Germline CDR1 is SEHNR and CDR2 is FQNEAQ (reference sequence). The PCR employed 60 Vbeta primers together with 13 Jbeta primers. Profiled with immunoSEQ multiplex PCR; TCRdb holds only in-frame clones, not every one. The data hold roughly 150,000 clones, with 80% observed a single time. Sequencing was performed on PBMCs. This receptor was taken from a man aged 25 to 45 in good health. The chain combines TRBV7-9 with TRBJ2-7; 7 nucleotides agree with TRBD2. Written as DNA, the CDR3 is TGTTCCAGCAGCTCCAGACTAGCCCACGAGCAGTACTTC. It translates to CSSSSRLAHEQYF.